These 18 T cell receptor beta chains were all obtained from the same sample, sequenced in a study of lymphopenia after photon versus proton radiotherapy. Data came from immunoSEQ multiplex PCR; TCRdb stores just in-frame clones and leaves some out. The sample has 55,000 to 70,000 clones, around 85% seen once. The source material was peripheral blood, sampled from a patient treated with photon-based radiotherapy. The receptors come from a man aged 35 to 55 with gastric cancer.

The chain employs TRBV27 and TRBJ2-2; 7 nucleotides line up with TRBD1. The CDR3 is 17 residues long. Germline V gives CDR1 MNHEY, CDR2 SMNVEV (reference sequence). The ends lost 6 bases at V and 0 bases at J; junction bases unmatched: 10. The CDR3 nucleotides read TGTGCCAGCAGGCCGGGACAGAGTAAACCGAACACCGGGGAGCTGTTTTTT. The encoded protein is CASRPGQSKPNTGELFF.

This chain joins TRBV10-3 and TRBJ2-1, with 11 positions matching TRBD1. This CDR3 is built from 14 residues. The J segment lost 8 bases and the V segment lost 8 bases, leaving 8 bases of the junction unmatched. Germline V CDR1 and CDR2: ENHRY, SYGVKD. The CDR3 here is CAIYPGTGGDEQFF. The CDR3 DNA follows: TGTGCCATCTACCCCGGGACAGGGGGAGATGAGCAGTTCTTC.

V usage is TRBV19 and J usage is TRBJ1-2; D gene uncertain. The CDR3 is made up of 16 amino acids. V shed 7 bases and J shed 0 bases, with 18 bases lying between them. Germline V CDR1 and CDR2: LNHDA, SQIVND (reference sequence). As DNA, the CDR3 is TGTGCCAGTACCCCATCTGGACCGCTAGCTAACTATGGCTACACCTTC. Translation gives CASTPSGPLANYGYTF.

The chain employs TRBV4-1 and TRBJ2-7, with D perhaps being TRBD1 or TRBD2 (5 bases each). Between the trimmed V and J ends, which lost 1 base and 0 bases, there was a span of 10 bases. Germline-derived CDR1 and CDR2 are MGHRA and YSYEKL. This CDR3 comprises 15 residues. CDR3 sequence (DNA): TGCGCCAGCAGCCAAGCGCAGGGAGCCTCCTACGAGCAGTACTTC. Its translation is CASSQAQGASYEQYF.

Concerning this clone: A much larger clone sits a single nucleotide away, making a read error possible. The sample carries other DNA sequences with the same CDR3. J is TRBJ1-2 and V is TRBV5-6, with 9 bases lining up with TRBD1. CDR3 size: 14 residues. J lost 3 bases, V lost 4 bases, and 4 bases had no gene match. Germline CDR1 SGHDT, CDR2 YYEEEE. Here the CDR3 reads CASSPGQGDYGYTF. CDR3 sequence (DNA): TGTGCCAGCAGCCCGGGACAGGGAGACTATGGCTACACCTTC.

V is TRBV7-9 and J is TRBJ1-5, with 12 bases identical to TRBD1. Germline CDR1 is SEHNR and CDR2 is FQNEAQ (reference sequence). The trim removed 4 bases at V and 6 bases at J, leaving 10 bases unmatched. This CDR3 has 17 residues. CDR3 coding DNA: TGTGCCAGCAGCTCTTCCACCGGGACAGGGGGCGTTCAGCCCCAGCATTTT. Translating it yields CASSSSTGTGGVQPQHF.

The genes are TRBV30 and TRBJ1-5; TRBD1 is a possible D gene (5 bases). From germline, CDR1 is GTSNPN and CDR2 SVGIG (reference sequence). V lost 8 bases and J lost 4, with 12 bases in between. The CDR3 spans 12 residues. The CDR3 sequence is CAGALGNQPQHF. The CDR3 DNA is TGTGCCGGGGCCTTAGGGAATCAGCCCCAGCATTTT.

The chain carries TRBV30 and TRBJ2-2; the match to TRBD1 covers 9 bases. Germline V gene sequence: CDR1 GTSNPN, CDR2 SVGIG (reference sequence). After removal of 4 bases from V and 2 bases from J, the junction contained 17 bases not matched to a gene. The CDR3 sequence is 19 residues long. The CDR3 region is CAWTTGGDRVSGNTGELFF. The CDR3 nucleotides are TGTGCCTGGACCACGGGTGGGGACAGGGTGTCTGGAAACACCGGGGAGCTGTTTTTT.

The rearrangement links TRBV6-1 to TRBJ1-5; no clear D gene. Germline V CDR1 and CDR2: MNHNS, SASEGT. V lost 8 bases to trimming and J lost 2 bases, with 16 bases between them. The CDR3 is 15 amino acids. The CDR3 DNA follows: TGTGCCAGCGACCCCGTGGGGATTGGCAATCAGCCCCAGCATTTT. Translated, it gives CASDPVGIGNQPQHF.

CDR3 in DNA: TGTGCTAGTGGTCGGGACGTCGGGGAGCTGTTTTTT. It is translated as CASGRDVGELFF. The rearrangement uses TRBV12-5 and TRBJ2-2; D may match TRBD1 or TRBD2 (5 bases each). CDR3 length equals 12 residues. V lost 5 bases and J lost 7, with 8 bases in between. CDR1 is LGHNT and CDR2 is FRNRAP in the germline V gene.

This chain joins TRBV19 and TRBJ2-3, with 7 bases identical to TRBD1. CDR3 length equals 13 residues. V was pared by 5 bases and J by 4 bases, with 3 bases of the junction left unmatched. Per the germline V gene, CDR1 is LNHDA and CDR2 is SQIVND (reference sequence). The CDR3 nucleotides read TGTGCCAGTAGTCCCCAGGGGGCAGATACGCAGTATTTT. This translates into CASSPQGADTQYF.

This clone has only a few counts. Here the CDR3 reads CASSESLAGGYYGYTF. CDR3 bases: TGCGCCAGCAGTGAGTCGTTGGCAGGGGGCTACTATGGCTACACCTTC. The V gene is TRBV10-2, the J gene TRBJ1-2, with TRBD1 matching over 8 bases. Germline CDR1 reads WSHSY; CDR2 reads SAAADI. V dropped 0 bases and J dropped 3; count of bases not matched to a gene: 6. The CDR3 totals 16 residues.

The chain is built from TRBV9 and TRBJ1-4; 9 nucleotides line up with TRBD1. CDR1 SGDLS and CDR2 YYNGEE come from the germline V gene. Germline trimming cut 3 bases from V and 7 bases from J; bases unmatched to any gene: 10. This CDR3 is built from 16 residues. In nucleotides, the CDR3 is TGTGCCAGCAGCGGGGGACCGGGACAGGGCTTTGAAAAACTGTTTTTT. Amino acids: CASSGGPGQGFEKLFF.

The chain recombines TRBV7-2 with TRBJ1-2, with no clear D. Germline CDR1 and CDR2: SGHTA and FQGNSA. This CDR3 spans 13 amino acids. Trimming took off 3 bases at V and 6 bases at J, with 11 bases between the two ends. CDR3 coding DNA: TGTGCCAGCAGCTTTAGGCAGGCCCATGGCTACACCTTC. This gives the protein CASSFRQAHGYTF.

The DNA of the CDR3 is TGTGCCTGGGGCCCCCAGGGGTCCAAAAACATTCAGTACTTC. Protein product: CAWGPQGSKNIQYF. The genes are TRBV30 and TRBJ2-4; a possible D gene is TRBD1 (6 bases). CDR1 is GTSNPN and CDR2 is SVGIG in the germline V gene (reference sequence). The V gene lost 5 bases and the J gene lost 2 bases, with 13 bases spanning the gap. The CDR3 extends over 14 amino acids.

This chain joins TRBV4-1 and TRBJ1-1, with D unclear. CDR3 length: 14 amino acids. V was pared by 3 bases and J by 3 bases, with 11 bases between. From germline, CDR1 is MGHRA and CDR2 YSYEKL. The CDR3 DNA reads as TGCGCCAGCAGCCAGCCTGACGGACACACTGAAGCTTTCTTT. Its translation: CASSQPDGHTEAFF.

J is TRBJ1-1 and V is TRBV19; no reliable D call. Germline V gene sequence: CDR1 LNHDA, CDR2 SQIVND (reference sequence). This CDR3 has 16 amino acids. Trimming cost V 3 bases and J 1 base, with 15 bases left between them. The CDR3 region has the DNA TGTGCCAGTAGTATTCGATTACAAACAAAGAACACTGAAGCTTTCTTT. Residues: CASSIRLQTKNTEAFF.

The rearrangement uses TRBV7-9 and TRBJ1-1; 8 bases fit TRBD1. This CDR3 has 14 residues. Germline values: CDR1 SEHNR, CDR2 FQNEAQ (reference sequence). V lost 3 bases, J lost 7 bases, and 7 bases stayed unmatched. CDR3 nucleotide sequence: TGTGCCAGCAGCTTTTTAGTAGACAGGGGTGAAGCTTTCTTT. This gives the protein CASSFLVDRGEAFF.